A single sample is the source of the 19 T cell receptor beta chains below, sequenced in a study of metastatic and nonmetastatic thyroid tumors. TCRdb called clones again from the PCR reads with MiXCR. The sample shows around 17,000 clones, roughly 24% of them seen only once. Thyroid surgery took place with no prior treatment in any patient. The sample was adjacent normal tissue. The receptor set was obtained from a female donor with papillary thyroid cancer or a benign thyroid nodule (not recorded which). Some clones in this sample may be carry-over from other donors' samples.

V and J are TRBV5-1 and TRBJ1-5; D ambiguous. The germline V gene encodes CDR1 SGHRS and CDR2 YFSETQ. Trimming pared 4 bases from V and 3 bases from J, leaving 8 bases between. The CDR3 sequence is 13 residues long. DNA for the CDR3: TGCGCCAGCAGCGAAGACACCAATCAGCCCCAGCATTTT. Encoded protein: CASSEDTNQPQHF.

There are a few counts of this clone. The chain uses TRBV7-9 and TRBJ2-3; no definite D call. CDR3 length: 10 residues. CDR1 is SEHNR and CDR2 is FQNEAQ in the germline V gene (reference sequence). Deletions cut 7 bases from V and 4 bases from J, with 3 bases between. The CDR3 nucleotides read TGTGCCAGCAAGGCAGATACGCAGTATTTT. Translating gives CASKADTQYF. Drawing the rest from reference TRBV7-9 and TRBJ2-3, the complete variable domain is DTGVSQNPRHKITKRGQNVTFRCDPISEHNRLYWYRQTLGQGPEFLTYFQNEAQLEKSRLLSDRFSAERPKGSFSTLEIQRTEQGDSAMYLCASKADTQYFGPGTRLTVL.

The J gene is TRBJ1-4, the V gene TRBV13; D might be TRBD1 (5 bases). This CDR3 contains 15 residues. The germline CDR1 and CDR2 sequences are PRHDT and FYEKMQ (reference sequence). Trimming shortened V by 5 bases and J by 6 bases, and 16 bases separated the two germline ends. CDR3 in amino acids: CASSQHGGNDEKLFF. The CDR3 nucleotides read TGTGCCAGCAGCCAGCACGGGGGGAATGATGAAAAACTGTTTTTT. The full variable domain, in which reference TRBV13 and TRBJ1-4 provide the parts outside the CDR3, is AAGVIQSPRHLIKEKRETATLKCYPIPRHDTVYWYQQGPGQDPQFLISFYEKMQSDKGSIPDRFSAQQFSDYHSELNMSSLELGDSALYFCASSQHGGNDEKLFFGSGTQLSVL.

The chain joins TRBV7-8 to TRBJ1-3, with a possible D match to TRBD1 (5 bases). There are 15 residues in the CDR3. Trimming stripped 5 bases from V and 2 bases from J, with 13 bases between. The germline gives CDR1 SGHVS, CDR2 FQNEAQ. The CDR3 sequence: CASSPVQGTGNTIYF. The CDR3 DNA reads as TGTGCCAGCAGCCCCGTCCAGGGAACTGGAAACACCATATATTTT.

The chain couples TRBV2 to TRBJ1-6; a weak D match, TRBD1 (5 bases). V shed 6 bases and J shed 10 bases, with 10 bases lying between them. CDR3 length: 12 amino acids. The germline gives CDR1 SNHLY, CDR2 FYNNEI. The CDR3 DNA reads TGTGCCAGCAGCAGGGATCCCTCACCCCTCCACTTT. This encodes CASSRDPSPLHF. The complete variable domain, with remaining parts taken from reference TRBV2 and TRBJ1-6, reads EPEVTQTPSHQVTQMGQEVILRCVPISNHLYFYWYRQILGQKVEFLVSFYNNEISEKSEIFDDQFSVERPDGSNFTLKIRSTKLEDSAMYFCASSRDPSPLHFGNGTRLTVT.

This clone showed up many times. The V and J genes are TRBV6-4 and TRBJ2-2; 7 nucleotides line up with TRBD2. The CDR3 sequence is 14 residues long. Germline V gene data show CDR1 as MRHNA and CDR2 as SNTAGT. The junction had 7 bases not matched to a gene; V was cut back by 6 bases and J by 6 bases. In nucleotides, the CDR3 is TGTGCCAGCAGCCGTACGGGAGGCCCCGGGGAGCTGTTTTTT. Translation: CASSRTGGPGELFF.

The table lists this clone with many counts. The rearrangement links TRBV6-6 to TRBJ1-3; D is undetermined. V was shortened by 0 bases and J by 3 bases, with 3 bases between the two germline ends. Germline loops: CDR1 MNHNY, CDR2 SVGAGI (reference sequence). The CDR3 extends over 13 amino acids. Written as DNA, the CDR3 is TGTGCCAGCAGTTACTCGCGTGGAAACACCATATATTTT. Translated: CASSYSRGNTIYF.

This sequence joins TRBV5-1 and TRBJ2-5; D is possibly TRBD2 (6 bases). CDR3 length: 13 amino acids. Germline CDR1 and CDR2: SGHRS and YFSETQ. V was trimmed by 7 bases and J by 5 bases, leaving 15 bases between them. CDR3 sequence reads: CASGGSRLETQYF. As DNA, the CDR3 is TGCGCCAGCGGAGGGAGTAGGTTGGAGACCCAGTACTTC. Combining the CDR3 with reference TRBV5-1 and TRBJ2-5 gives the whole variable domain KAGVTQTPRYLIKTRGQQVTLSCSPISGHRSVSWYQQTPGQGLQFLFEYFSETQRNKGNFPGRFSGRQFSNSRSEMNVSTLELGDSALYLCASGGSRLETQYFGPGTRLLVL.

This clone was observed a handful of times. The chain is built from TRBV13 and TRBJ1-1; the match to TRBD1 covers 7 bases. Germline V gene sequence: CDR1 PRHDT, CDR2 FYEKMQ (reference sequence). The CDR3 consists of 15 residues. V shed 5 bases, J shed 5 bases, and the junction held 11 bases outside the gene matches. CDR3 region: CASSEYRGFLTEAFF. For the CDR3, the DNA is TGTGCCAGCAGCGAATACAGGGGCTTTTTGACTGAAGCTTTCTTT.

In its sample, this clone ranks as medium-sized (0.01 to 0.1%). The gene calls are TRBV29-1 and TRBJ1-3; D is perhaps TRBD1 (6 bases). This CDR3 is 13 amino acids long. The ends were cut back, 3 bases at V and 3 bases at J, with 9 bases in the middle. Germline CDR1 and CDR2: SQVTM and ANQGSEA. The DNA for the CDR3 is TGCAGCGTTGAGGGGGGCGGTGGAAACACCATATATTTT. Translating gives CSVEGGGGNTIYF. The whole variable domain, remainder taken from reference TRBV29-1 and TRBJ1-3, is SAVISQKPSRDICQRGTSLTIQCQVDSQVTMMFWYRQQPGQSLTLIATANQGSEATYESGFVIDKFPISRPNLTFSTLTVSNMSPEDSSIYLCSVEGGGGNTIYFGEGSWLTVV.

This clone has just a few counts. The chain couples TRBV14 to TRBJ1-1, with D possibly being TRBD1 (5 bases). CDR3 length: 13 residues. V lost 7 bases and J 1 base, leaving 10 bases between the germline ends. The germline gives CDR1 SGHDN, CDR2 FVKESK. The CDR3 nucleotides are TGTGCCAGCATTACGGGGCAGAACACTGAAGCTTTCTTT. This codes for CASITGQNTEAFF.

The chain employs TRBV5-8 and TRBJ2-7; D is undetermined. The CDR3 consists of 10 residues. The V end lost 0 bases, the J end lost 9 bases, and 4 bases lay between the germline ends. CDR1 SGHTS and CDR2 YDEGEE come from the germline V gene. The CDR3 bases are TGTGCCAGCAGCTTGGCCGGGCAGTACTTC. This encodes CASSLAGQYF.

CDR3: CASSSPASGAYNEQFF. The CDR3 DNA reads as TGTGCCAGCAGCTCCCCGGCTAGCGGGGCCTACAATGAGCAGTTCTTC. The V call is TRBV11-2, the J call TRBJ2-1, with 9 bases that match TRBD2. V trimming: 4 bases; J trimming: 2 bases; junction bases outside the gene matches: 6. The germline CDR1 and CDR2 sequences are SGHAT and FQNNGV. There are 16 residues in the CDR3.

The chain links TRBV5-1 to TRBJ1-2; no firm D call. This CDR3 has 14 amino acids. Looked up from germline, CDR1 is SGHRS and CDR2 is YFSETQ. Between the trimmed V and J ends, which lost 0 bases and 7 bases, there was a span of 13 bases. The CDR3 here is CASSLGPSTGGYTF. CDR3 bases: TGCGCCAGCAGCTTGGGCCCCTCTACGGGTGGCTACACCTTC.

By sample fraction, this clone is large. The rearrangement joins TRBV20-1 to TRBJ2-1; D is unresolved. Deletions cut 3 bases from V and 0 bases from J, with 12 bases between. CDR1 and CDR2 (germline): DFQATT, SNEGSKA (reference sequence). The CDR3 sequence is 15 residues long. The CDR3 coding sequence is TGCAGTGCTAGGAGCGCACCGAGCTCCTACAATGAGCAGTTCTTC. Encoded protein: CSARSAPSSYNEQFF.

There are a few counts of this clone. The gene calls are TRBV18 and TRBJ1-5; D not certain. The germline CDR1 and CDR2 sequences are KGHSH and LQKENI. The CDR3 contains 14 residues. Trimming removed 6 bases at V and 7 bases at J, with 16 bases between. The CDR3 DNA is TGTGCCAGCTCCTCCGGGGTTGTCGGGCAGCCCCAGCATTTT. As protein: CASSSGVVGQPQHF.

The chain couples TRBV20-1 to TRBJ2-7; 12 bases are shared with TRBD1. The CDR3 contains 15 residues. Germline lookup yields CDR1 DFQATT and CDR2 SNEGSKA (reference sequence). V was clipped by 5 bases and J by 7 bases; unmatched bases: 12. The CDR3 spells CSASSPGQGAREQYF. As DNA, the CDR3 is TGCAGTGCTTCCAGTCCGGGACAGGGGGCAAGGGAGCAGTACTTC.

The CDR3 is CASSLIQGIAEAFF. Here the CDR3 DNA reads TGTGCCAGCAGCCTTATACAGGGTATCGCTGAAGCTTTCTTT. This sequence joins TRBV7-9 and TRBJ1-1; D might be TRBD1 (6 bases). This CDR3 is built from 14 residues. V was shortened by 5 bases and J by 6 bases, with 16 bases between the two germline ends. Germline lookup yields CDR1 SEHNR and CDR2 FQNEAQ (reference sequence).

This chain uses TRBV30 with TRBJ1-1; D may be TRBD1 (5 bases). CDR1 and CDR2 from the germline V gene are GTSNPN and SVGIG (reference sequence). V was cut by 0 bases and J by 8 bases, with 10 bases left in between. This CDR3 region has 12 residues. The CDR3 reads CAWSVPGLEAFF. The CDR3 nucleotides are TGTGCCTGGAGTGTCCCAGGGTTGGAAGCTTTCTTT. Looking up the rest from reference TRBV30 and TRBJ1-1 gives the full variable domain: SQTIHQWPATLVQPVGSPLSLECTVEGTSNPNLYWYRQAAGRGLQLLFYSVGIGQISSEVPQNLSASRPQDRQFILSSKKLLLSDSGFYLCAWSVPGLEAFFGQGTRLTVV.